Presented here are 24 T cell receptor beta chains from one specimen sequenced in a study of cytomegalovirus exposure and HLA in healthy donors. PCR employed 60 Vbeta and 13 Jbeta primers. The data were produced by immunoSEQ multiplex PCR, yet TCRdb's version contains in-frame clones alone and is incomplete. The data contain over 150,000 clones, about 80% of them singletons. Material: PBMCs. These receptor sequences come from a young man in good health and CMV-seropositive.

This sequence joins TRBV30 and TRBJ2-1; 11 nucleotides match TRBD1. Germline trimming cut 0 bases from V and 3 bases from J; bases unmatched to any gene: 7. CDR1 GTSNPN and CDR2 SVGIG come from the germline V gene (reference sequence). This CDR3 is built from 17 residues. The CDR3 here is CAWSVRVGTGGYNEQFF. CDR3 DNA sequence: TGTGCCTGGAGTGTACGGGTTGGGACAGGGGGCTACAATGAGCAGTTCTTC.

The chain joins TRBV18 to TRBJ2-6; a weak D match, TRBD2 (5 bases). V gave up 8 bases and J gave up 0 bases, with 8 bases separating them. Germline CDR1 KGHSH, CDR2 LQKENI. CDR3 length: 14 residues. CDR3 residues: CASEGSSGANVLTF. The CDR3, as DNA: TGTGCCAGCGAGGGCAGCTCTGGGGCCAACGTCCTGACTTTC.

The rearrangement joins TRBV29-1 to TRBJ2-1, with D maybe TRBD2 (6 bases). Trimming removed 4 bases at V and 8 bases at J, with 18 bases between. Germline CDR1 and CDR2: SQVTM and ANQGSEA. The length of the CDR3 is 14 residues. The CDR3 spells CSVGRRGSEDEQFF. For the CDR3, the DNA is TGCAGCGTTGGGAGGAGGGGCTCTGAAGATGAGCAGTTCTTC.

This clone was observed a handful of times. The identical CDR3 is also encoded by other nucleotide sequences in the sample. This CDR3 is CASRRQGYTEAFF. For the CDR3, the DNA is TGTGCCAGCAGACGACAGGGCTACACTGAAGCTTTCTTT. The chain joins TRBV28 to TRBJ1-1, with TRBD1 identical over 7 bases. The CDR3 length is 13 residues. Trimming removed 6 bases from V and 3 bases from J; junction bases left unmatched: 4. Germline loops: CDR1 MDHEN, CDR2 SYDVKM. The full variable domain, its missing parts supplied by reference TRBV28 and TRBJ1-1, is DVKVTQSSRYLVKRTGEKVFLECVQDMDHENMFWYRQDPGLGLRLIYFSYDVKMKEKGDIPEGYSVSREKKERFSLILESASTNQTSMYLCASRRQGYTEAFFGQGTRLTVV.

This sequence joins TRBV28 and TRBJ2-2; a weak D match, TRBD1 (5 bases). This CDR3 contains 15 residues. Germline loops: CDR1 MDHEN, CDR2 SYDVKM. V was cut by 6 bases and J by 0 bases, with 11 bases left in between. CDR3 sequence (DNA): TGTGCCAGCAGGAGAGGACATACGAACACCGGGGAGCTGTTTTTT. Translated: CASRRGHTNTGELFF.

V is TRBV7-3 and J is TRBJ2-1, with TRBD2 matching 11 bases. CDR3 length: 16 amino acids. J lost 8 bases, V lost 0 bases, and 6 bases had no gene match. The germline CDR1 and CDR2 sequences are SGHTA and FQGTGA. Written as DNA, the CDR3 is TGTGCCAGCAGCTTAACACTAGCGGGAGCTAACCATGAGCAGTTCTTC. Translation gives CASSLTLAGANHEQFF.

This chain uses TRBV10-3 with TRBJ2-2; 9 nucleotides agree with TRBD1. V dropped 6 bases and J dropped 3; count of bases not matched to a gene: 8. Germline CDR1 and CDR2: ENHRY and SYGVKD. This CDR3 is built from 16 residues. DNA for the CDR3: TGTGCCATCAGCTACAGGGGGCCCACCGACACCGGGGAGCTGTTTTTT. Translation: CAISYRGPTDTGELFF.

This clone was seen a handful of times. The chain uses TRBV5-6 and TRBJ2-3; 8 bases are shared with TRBD1. The CDR3 runs to 16 residues. Germline assignment: CDR1 SGHDT and CDR2 YYEEEE. The J segment lost 5 bases and the V segment lost 0 bases, leaving 8 bases of the junction unmatched. The CDR3 DNA reads as TGTGCCAGCAGCTTGGGGGCGACAGGGGCGGGAGATACGCAGTATTTT. It yields the protein CASSLGATGAGDTQYF.

The genes are TRBV10-3 and TRBJ2-2; no definite D call. Germline CDR1 and CDR2: ENHRY and SYGVKD. Trimming shortened V by 8 bases and J by 3 bases, and 13 bases separated the two germline ends. The CDR3 loop spans 14 amino acids. The CDR3 coding sequence is TGTGCCATCGCAAAGTCAGAGGACACCGGGGAGCTGTTTTTT. It specifies CAIAKSEDTGELFF.

This chain links TRBV7-3 with TRBJ2-5; possibly TRBD2 for D (7 bases). The CDR3 covers 14 residues. Trimming stripped 4 bases from V and 2 bases from J, with 11 bases between. Germline V gives CDR1 SGHTA, CDR2 FQGTGA. The DNA for the CDR3 is TGTGCCAGCAGCTCGGGAGGACAGCAAGAGACCCAGTACTTC. Protein: CASSSGGQQETQYF.

This sequence joins TRBV4-1 and TRBJ2-2; the D is unclear. Trimming took 4 bases from V and 4 from J, leaving 13 bases between them. CDR3 length: 15 amino acids. The germline CDR1 and CDR2 sequences are MGHRA and YSYEKL. This CDR3 reads CASSLNTAVTGELFF. The CDR3 DNA follows: TGCGCCAGCAGCCTTAACACCGCGGTCACCGGGGAGCTGTTTTTT.

The chain carries TRBV29-1 and TRBJ2-1; possible D gene TRBD1, 5 bases. The CDR3 is 15 residues long. Germline assignment: CDR1 SQVTM and CDR2 ANQGSEA. V was cut by 3 bases and J by 0 bases, with 12 bases left in between. CDR3 nucleotide sequence: TGCAGCGTTGACGTTGGGGCCTCCTCCTACAATGAGCAGTTCTTC. This codes for CSVDVGASSYNEQFF.

The chain uses TRBV5-1 and TRBJ1-4; 8 nucleotides align to TRBD1. Germline CDR1 and CDR2: SGHRS and YFSETQ. Trimming removed 5 bases from V and 8 bases from J; junction bases left unmatched: 14. The CDR3 contains 16 residues. In nucleotides, the CDR3 is TGCGCCAGCAGTGTCGGACAGGGTTTGTTATGGGAAAAACTGTTTTTT. Translation: CASSVGQGLLWEKLFF.

This clone was observed a handful of times. V gene TRBV6-6 combines with J gene TRBJ2-7; tentatively, D is TRBD1 (6 bases). This CDR3 region has 15 residues. Germline V gene data show CDR1 as MNHNY and CDR2 as SVGAGI (reference sequence). V was cut by 2 bases and J by 1 base, with 12 bases left in between. Written as DNA, the CDR3 is TGTGCCAGCAGTTACAAAGGGGGTACGTCCTACGAGCAGTACTTC. It specifies CASSYKGGTSYEQYF.

V usage is TRBV7-9 and J usage is TRBJ2-1; 8 positions match TRBD2. Germline V gene sequence: CDR1 SEHNR, CDR2 FQNEAQ (reference sequence). This CDR3 is built from 15 residues. The V gene end was trimmed by 5 bases and the J gene end by 8 bases; junction bases not matched to a gene: 11. This CDR3 is CASSPPGLDVYEQFF. DNA of the CDR3: TGTGCCAGCAGCCCCCCGGGACTAGATGTCTATGAGCAGTTCTTC.

The rearrangement uses TRBV11-2 and TRBJ2-3; D not certain. The CDR3 runs to 16 residues. V lost 1 base and J lost 6, with 17 bases in between. CDR1 and CDR2 from the germline V gene are SGHAT and FQNNGV. In DNA, the CDR3 is TGTGCCAGCAGCTTAGTTGTCTTAGCAGTGGTGGATACGCAGTATTTT. Protein product: CASSLVVLAVVDTQYF.

This CDR3 is CATSRANLETQYF. Written as DNA, the CDR3 is TGTGCCACCAGCAGAGCTAACTTGGAGACCCAGTACTTC. This sequence joins TRBV15 and TRBJ2-5, with D uncertain. Germline lookup yields CDR1 LNHNV and CDR2 YYDKDF (reference sequence). The V end lost 1 base, the J end lost 5 bases, and 8 bases lay between the germline ends. CDR3 length: 13 residues.

The chain has TRBV4-2 and TRBJ2-7; D may be TRBD2 (5 bases). This CDR3 has 14 amino acids. Germline V gene data show CDR1 as LGHNA and CDR2 as YNFKEQ. Trimming left V 0 bases short and J 4 bases short, with 10 bases between. The CDR3 sequence is CASSQDLGGYEQYF. DNA of the CDR3: TGTGCCAGCAGCCAAGATTTAGGCGGGTACGAGCAGTACTTC.

The chain joins TRBV9 to TRBJ2-3; TRBD2 matches 14 bases. The CDR3 loop spans 17 amino acids. Germline values: CDR1 SGDLS, CDR2 YYNGEE. V lost 3 bases, J lost 5 bases, and 8 bases stayed unmatched. The CDR3 nucleotides are TGTGCCAGCAGCGCCCGGGGACTAGCGGGAGTTGGAGATACGCAGTATTTT. Translation gives CASSARGLAGVGDTQYF.

The V gene is TRBV5-4, the J gene TRBJ1-2, with a weak D call TRBD1 (5 bases). The CDR3 is 13 residues long. The germline V gene encodes CDR1 SGHNT and CDR2 YYREEE (reference sequence). V lost 0 bases to trimming and J lost 7 bases, with 10 bases between them. The CDR3 DNA follows: TGTGCCAGCAGCTTGGTAGGGGCCGGTGGCTACACCTTC. Translation gives CASSLVGAGGYTF.

The J gene is TRBJ2-7, the V gene TRBV6-1; 11 nucleotides line up with TRBD2. Germline CDR1 MNHNS, CDR2 SASEGT. V lost 5 bases and J lost 0; bases outside the gene matches: 0. CDR3 size: 14 residues. Here the CDR3 reads CASSTSGSSYEQYF. The CDR3 nucleotides read TGTGCCAGCAGTACTAGCGGGAGCTCCTACGAGCAGTACTTC.

This chain uses TRBV10-3 with TRBJ2-3; D is possibly TRBD2 (6 bases). The germline CDR1 and CDR2 sequences are ENHRY and SYGVKD. The germline V and J ends were trimmed by 6 bases and 1 base, with 14 bases remaining between them. This CDR3 has 15 residues. CDR3 sequence: CAIRLTGLGTDTQYF. CDR3 sequence (DNA): TGTGCCATCAGACTAACGGGACTGGGCACAGATACGCAGTATTTT.

In this sample, this clone turned up a few times. The CDR3: CASSFQRGDGNQPQHF. The CDR3, as DNA: TGTGCCAGCAGTTTTCAACGGGGGGATGGCAATCAGCCCCAGCATTTT. V and J are TRBV7-9 and TRBJ1-5; tentative D call: TRBD1 (5 bases). This CDR3 is 16 amino acids long. The ends were cut back, 6 bases at V and 2 bases at J, with 17 bases in the middle. Germline lookup yields CDR1 SEHNR and CDR2 FQNEAQ (reference sequence).

This rearrangement joins TRBV6-6 to TRBJ2-7, with a tentative D call TRBD2 (5 bases). The CDR3 is made up of 15 amino acids. V lost 7 bases to trimming and J lost 7 bases, with 23 bases between them. Looked up from germline, CDR1 is MNHNY and CDR2 is SVGAGI (reference sequence). The DNA for the CDR3 is TGTGCCAGCATCCCATCGACATCCGGGAATCTGGAGCAGTACTTC. It codes for CASIPSTSGNLEQYF.